These T cell receptor beta chains were read from a single sample in a study of hypomethylating agent response in myelodysplastic syndrome. Data came from immunoSEQ multiplex PCR; TCRdb stores just in-frame clones and leaves some out. The sample yields about 7,200 clones, around nine tenths seen once. This specimen consisted of bone marrow, obtained before or after starting hypomethylating agent treatment for myelodysplastic syndrome (not recorded which). These TCRs come from a human donor with myelodysplastic syndrome. CDR3s include the opening cysteine and the closing phenylalanine or tryptophan. D genes are given only for firm matches. Size values are once, few and many counts, or a class for expanded clones, and some rows have none.

TRBV5-4	TRBJ1-3	NA	NA	TGTGCCAGCAGCTCCGGGGGCGGAAACACCATATATTTT	CASSSGGGNTIYF
TRBV7-9	TRBJ2-7	few	TRBD1	TGTGCCAGCAGCTCCGCGGACAGGGGGTACTACGAGCAGTACTTC	CASSSADRGYYEQYF
TRBV7-2	TRBJ1-5	few	NA	TGTGCCAGCAGCGTTCCGGGGGCACAGCCCCAGCATTTT	CASSVPGAQPQHF
TRBV2	TRBJ1-1	NA	TRBD1	TGTGCCAGCAGTGCGGAGGGACAGTACACTGAAGCTTTCTTT	CASSAEGQYTEAFF
TRBV10-3	TRBJ1-5	NA	NA	TGTGCCATCAGTGAGTCTGGGTTGGGGAATCAGCCCCAGCATTTT	CAISESGLGNQPQHF
TRBV12-5	TRBJ2-2	NA	NA	TGTGCTAGTCAGCAGGGGATGGGCGGGGAGCTGTTTTTT	CASQQGMGGELFF
TRBV9	TRBJ2-2	NA	NA	TGTGCCAGCAGCGTAGCGTCGGTGGGGAAGACCGGGGAGCTGTTTTTT	CASSVASVGKTGELFF
TRBV6-6	TRBJ1-2	NA	NA	TGTGCCAGCAGTCGTGAATACAGGGCTGCTAGCGGCTACACCTTC	CASSREYRAASGYTF
TRBV5-1	TRBJ1-4	NA	TRBD1	TGCGCCAGCAGCTTGGCCCGAGGACAGGGGGAAAAACTGTTTTTT	CASSLARGQGEKLFF
TRBV6-1	TRBJ1-3	NA	TRBD1	TGTGCCAGCAGTGGAATGACAGGGGCTGGAAACACCATATATTTT	CASSGMTGAGNTIYF
TRBV7-2	TRBJ1-2	NA	NA	TGTGCCAGCAGCTTAGATCCGGGACGGACGCACTATGGCTACACCTTC	CASSLDPGRTHYGYTF
TRBV6-5	TRBJ2-7	NA	NA	TGTGCCAGCAGTTACTTTGGGGCGGTCGACGAGCAGTACTTC	CASSYFGAVDEQYF
TRBV5-1	TRBJ2-6	once	NA	TGCGCCAGCAGCTTGGACCCGACTCCCAGCTCTGGGGCCAACGTCCTGACTTTC	CASSLDPTPSSGANVLTF
TRBV5-1	TRBJ1-2	NA	NA	TGCGCCAGCAGCTTGGACATCGGATATGGCTACACCTTC	CASSLDIGYGYTF
TRBV30	TRBJ1-2	NA	TRBD1	TGTGCCTGGGGGACCGGGACAGAGAACTATGGCTACACCTTC	CAWGTGTENYGYTF
TRBV4-1	TRBJ2-6	once	NA	TGCGCCAGCAGCCAAGATGAGACGGACCTTGGGTGGGCCAACGTCCTGACTTTC	CASSQDETDLGWANVLTF
TRBV7-8	TRBJ1-3	NA	NA	TGTGCCAGCAGCTTAGGGACAGACTCTGGAAACACCATATATTTT	CASSLGTDSGNTIYF
TRBV15	TRBJ1-5	NA	NA	TGTGCCACCAGCAGAGATTGGGCGACCCAGCATTTT	CATSRDWATQHF
TRBV5-4	TRBJ1-1	once	NA	TGTGCCAGCAGCCGAAGTCCCACTGAAGCTTTCTTT	CASSRSPTEAFF
TRBV18	TRBJ1-3	NA	NA	TGTGCCAGCTCACCGCGGCCGAAGCAGAGCTCTGGAAACACCATATATTTT	CASSPRPKQSSGNTIYF
TRBV10-3	TRBJ2-1	NA	NA	TGTGCCATCAGCCTAAATGGGGACAATGAGCAGTTCTTC	CAISLNGDNEQFF
TRBV19	TRBJ2-3	NA	TRBD2	TGTGCCAGTAGTATGGAAGGGCTAGCGGGGGGGACTAGCACAGATACGCAGTATTTT	CASSMEGLAGGTSTDTQYF
TRBV2	TRBJ2-5	NA	NA	TGTGCCAGCACCGGGGTCGGAAAGACCCAGTACTTC	CASTGVGKTQYF
TRBV4-3	TRBJ1-2	NA	NA	TGCGCCAGCAGCCAAGATTGGGACGCAGAGATCCCCCGCGGCTACACCTTC	CASSQDWDAEIPRGYTF
TRBV7-7	TRBJ2-5	NA	NA	TGTGCCAGCAGCTTTGCTGTGGATGAAGAGACCCAGTACTTC	CASSFAVDEETQYF
TRBV4-1	TRBJ1-1	once	NA	TGCGCCAGCAGCCAAGATTTTATCGATGACGGCTGGGCTTTCTTT	CASSQDFIDDGWAFF
TRBV6-1	TRBJ1-2	NA	NA	TGTGCCAGCAGTGCTAACTCGGCAGGGTATGGCTATGGCTACACCTTC	CASSANSAGYGYGYTF
TRBV2	TRBJ1-1	once	NA	TGTGCCAGCAGCTACGCAGGGCTGAACACTGAAGCTTTCTTT	CASSYAGLNTEAFF
TRBV7-9	TRBJ2-7	NA	NA	TGTGCCAGCAGCCCCGGGACGTACTCCTACGAGCAGTACTTC	CASSPGTYSYEQYF
TRBV29-1	TRBJ2-1	NA	NA	TGCAGCGTTGAAGATCAGGGGTACAATGAGCAGTTCTTC	CSVEDQGYNEQFF
TRBV5-6	TRBJ1-5	NA	TRBD1	TGTGCCAGCAGCTTGAACAGGGGGTCTTATAGCAATCAGCCCCAGCATTTT	CASSLNRGSYSNQPQHF
TRBV7-3	TRBJ2-1	NA	TRBD1	TGTGCCAGCAGCTTGGACAGGGGGTCTGTGGAGCAGTTCTTC	CASSLDRGSVEQFF
TRBV19	TRBJ2-5	NA	NA	TGTGCCAGTAGTATAAGGGGAGGAAAAAGTAAAGAGACCCAGTACTTC	CASSIRGGKSKETQYF
TRBV28	TRBJ1-5	few	NA	TGTGCCAGCAATAGCAATCAGCCCCAGCATTTT	CASNSNQPQHF